A selection of T cell receptor delta chains follows, all from one sample in a study of γδ T cells in repeated Plasmodium falciparum infection. TCRdb re-analyzed the multiplex PCR reads via CATT. The sample shows 80,000 to 95,000 delta-chain clones, 1.4% of them seen only once. Sequencing used gamma-delta T cells from blood. The origin of the receptors is a pool of human donors (malaria-infected and uninfected, not separated). CDR3s include the opening cysteine and the closing phenylalanine or tryptophan. D genes are given only for firm matches. Sizes are listed as once, few, many or a size class.

V gene: TRDV1
D gene: .
clone size: many
J gene: TRDJ1
CDR3 protein: CALGESTLKKPGALLLSYTDKLIF
CDR3 DNA: TGTGCTCTTGGGGAATCTACCCTAAAGAAGCCAGGCGCCCTTTTACTATCATACACCGATAAACTCATCTTT

V gene: TRDV1
D gene: TRDD3
clone size: many
J gene: TRDJ1
CDR3 protein: CALGEPTVYYWGSPNTDKLIF
CDR3 DNA: TGTGCTCTTGGGGAACCCACAGTCTACTACTGGGGGTCTCCCAACACCGATAAACTCATCTTT

V gene: TRDV1
D gene: TRDD3
clone size: many
J gene: TRDJ1
CDR3 protein: CALGEPLGDKRLIF
CDR3 DNA: TGTGCTCTTGGGGAGCCTCTGGGGGATAAGCGACTCATCTTT

V gene: TRDV1
D gene: TRDD3
clone size: many
J gene: TRDJ1
CDR3 protein: CALGEPNSYWGILTDKLIF
CDR3 DNA: TGTGCTCTTGGGGAACCCAATTCCTACTGGGGGATACTCACCGATAAACTCATCTTT

V gene: TRDV2
D gene: TRDD3
clone size: medium-sized
J gene: TRDJ3
CDR3 protein: CACDTGGYSSWDTRQMFF
CDR3 DNA: TGTGCCTGTGACACTGGGGGATACAGCTCCTGGGACACCCGACAGATGTTTTTC

V gene: TRDV1
D gene: TRDD3
clone size: few
J gene: TRDJ1
CDR3 protein: CALGCPLGDTDKLIF
CDR3 DNA: TGTGCTCTTGGGTGCCCACTGGGGGATACCGATAAACTCATCTTT

V gene: TRDV1
D gene: TRDD3
clone size: many
J gene: TRDJ3
CDR3 protein: CALGELGDSSWDTRQMFF
CDR3 DNA: TGTGCTCTTGGGGAACTGGGGGATAGCTCCTGGGACACCCGACAGATGTTTTTC

V gene: TRDV1
D gene: TRDD2
clone size: medium-sized
J gene: TRDJ1
CDR3 protein: CALVTISLPTYWMGFYTDKLIF
CDR3 DNA: TGTGCTCTTGTAACCATCTCACTTCCTACTTACTGGATGGGCTTTTACACCGATAAACTCATCTTT

V gene: TRDV1
D gene: .
clone size: many
J gene: TRDJ3
CDR3 protein: CALGASTKRGSWALKSWDTRQMFF
CDR3 DNA: TGTGCTCTTGGGGCCTCTACGAAACGGGGATCTTGGGCCCTAAAATCCTGGGACACCCGACAGATGTTTTTC

V gene: TRDV1
D gene: .
clone size: few
J gene: TRDJ1
CDR3 protein: CALGRGPERVCDVPSTDKLIF
CDR3 DNA: TGTGCTCTTGGGAGAGGCCCAGAAAGGGTTTGCGATGTGCCGTCCACCGATAAACTCATCTTT

V gene: TRDV1
D gene: TRDD3
clone size: few
J gene: TRDJ1
CDR3 protein: CALGETPSCPLGEADPYTDKLIF
CDR3 DNA: TGTGCTCTTGGGGAAACGCCTTCTTGTCCACTGGGGGAGGCAGACCCTTACACCGATAAACTCATCTTT

V gene: TRDV1
D gene: TRDD3
clone size: many
J gene: TRDJ1
CDR3 protein: CALGERSSTLLGDSSLLTDKLIF
CDR3 DNA: TGTGCTCTTGGGGAACGTTCCTCCACTTTACTGGGGGACTCTTCCCTCCTCACCGATAAACTCATCTTT

V gene: TRDV1
D gene: TRDD2
clone size: many
J gene: TRDJ1
CDR3 protein: CALGGPSFWSGTTDKLIF
CDR3 DNA: TGTGCTCTTGGGGGCCCTTCCTTCTGGTCAGGGACCACCGATAAACTCATCTTT

V gene: TRDV2
D gene: .
clone size: many
J gene: TRDJ3
CDR3 protein: CACDSIPFSSWDTRQMFF
CDR3 DNA: TGTGCCTGTGACTCCATTCCATTCAGCTCCTGGGACACCCGACAGATGTTTTTC

V gene: TRDV1
D gene: TRDD3
clone size: many
J gene: TRDJ1
CDR3 protein: CALGEHFGLPRYWGISGKLIF
CDR3 DNA: TGTGCTCTTGGGGAACATTTCGGTCTTCCTCGTTATTGGGGGATATCTGGTAAACTCATCTTT